A selection of T cell receptor beta chains follows, all from one sample in a study of T cell repertoires in cytomegalovirus infection. Their specific antigens are unknown. In TCRdb, the reads were re-called with MiXCR into one record per CDR3 protein. The table has hundreds of thousands of distinct CDR3 sequences, roughly 33% seen once. The sample consisted of cultured PBMCs, taken from culture after CMV antigen stimulation. Source of these receptors: a human donor in good health (CMV status not recorded). Some clones in this sample may be carry-over from other donors' samples. CDR3s include the opening cysteine and the closing phenylalanine or tryptophan. D genes are given only for firm matches. Not all rows give a size; the values are once, few, many and, for expanded clones, a class.

j_call d_call clone_size v_call cdr3_aa cdr3_nt
TRBJ2-2 - - TRBV6-6 CASSYRQMNTGELFF TGTGCCAGCAGTTACCGACAGATGAACACCGGGGAGCTGTTTTTT
TRBJ2-5 - few TRBV28 CASSPTHQETQYF TGTGCCAGCAGCCCTACACATCAAGAGACCCAGTACTTC
TRBJ2-7 - few TRBV7-8 CASRSDPYEQYF TGTGCCAGCCGCTCAGACCCCTACGAGCAGTACTTC
TRBJ1-4 - few TRBV6-1 CASRRRANEKLFF TGTGCCAGCAGGAGACGGGCGAATGAAAAACTGTTTTTT
TRBJ2-5 TRBD2 many TRBV7-2 CASSSNPLAGAETQYF TGTGCCAGCAGCTCCAACCCGCTAGCGGGGGCGGAGACCCAGTACTTC
TRBJ2-5 TRBD2 - TRBV10-3 CAIRSGLAGGPEETQYF TGTGCCATCAGATCGGGACTAGCGGGAGGGCCGGAAGAGACCCAGTACTTC
TRBJ2-1 TRBD1 many TRBV7-8 CASSLRGLLYNEQFF TGTGCCAGCAGCCTCAGGGGGCTCCTCTACAATGAGCAGTTCTTC
TRBJ2-3 TRBD2 - TRBV28 CASSLASGYRMDTQYF TGTGCCAGCAGTTTGGCTAGCGGGTACAGGATGGATACGCAGTATTTT
TRBJ2-7 - once TRBV5-1 CASSLVWGSSYEQYF TGCGCCAGCAGCTTGGTCTGGGGTAGCTCCTACGAGCAGTACTTC
TRBJ2-3 - few TRBV6-6 CASSTQGGRSTDTQYF TGTGCCAGCAGTACCCAGGGGGGCAGGAGCACAGATACGCAGTATTTT
TRBJ2-2 TRBD1 - TRBV19 CASSPKQGAGELFF TGTGCCAGTTCCCCCAAACAGGGGGCCGGGGAGCTGTTTTTT
TRBJ2-1 - - TRBV27 CASSFYSRTGREFF TGTGCCAGCAGTTTCTATTCACGGACAGGGAGGGAGTTCTTC
TRBJ2-2 - - TRBV5-4 CATQGNTGELFF TGTGCCACTCAGGGGAACACCGGGGAGCTGTTTTTT
TRBJ2-5 - few TRBV7-2 CASRYGQTQYF TGTGCCAGCAGATACGGACAGACCCAGTACTTC
TRBJ2-5 TRBD1 few TRBV6-1 CASSSTGEQETQYF TGTGCCAGCAGTTCAACAGGGGAACAAGAGACCCAGTACTTC
TRBJ1-1 - many TRBV7-2 CASSLWSGTEAFF TGTGCCAGCAGCTTATGGAGTGGGACTGAAGCTTTCTTT
TRBJ1-5 - - TRBV20-1 CSATPAGGNQPQHF TGCAGTGCTACCCCGGCCGGGGGGAATCAGCCCCAGCATTTT
TRBJ2-7 - few TRBV7-2 CASSPRGRLLYEQYF TGTGCCAGCAGCCCCCGGGGGAGACTCCTCTACGAGCAGTACTTC
TRBJ2-6 TRBD2 many TRBV7-9 CASRFIAGGFSGANVLTF TGTGCCAGCAGGTTCATAGCGGGAGGCTTCTCTGGGGCCAACGTCCTGACTTTC
TRBJ2-5 - - TRBV10-3 CAISESTGPVETQYF TGTGCCATCAGTGAGTCGACAGGACCGGTGGAGACCCAGTACTTC
TRBJ1-1 - few TRBV11-2 CASQNYRGQNTEAFF TGTGCCAGCCAGAACTACCGGGGTCAGAACACTGAAGCTTTCTTT
TRBJ2-7 - - TRBV6-2/TRBV6-3 CASTKGLRREGEQYF TGTGCCAGCACCAAAGGGCTTCGGCGGGAAGGGGAGCAGTACTTC
TRBJ2-2 - many TRBV7-6 CASSLERLENTGELFF TGTGCCAGCAGCTTAGAGAGGTTGGAGAACACCGGGGAGCTGTTTTTT
TRBJ1-5 - few TRBV27 CASRLDGYQPQHF TGTGCCAGCAGACTGGATGGGTATCAGCCCCAGCATTTT
TRBJ2-1 - few TRBV12-3/TRBV12-4 CASSYRVDEQFF TGTGCCAGCAGTTATAGGGTTGATGAGCAGTTCTTC
TRBJ2-5 TRBD2 - TRBV5-1 CASSLTPWTSGGETQYF TGCGCCAGCAGCTTGACACCCTGGACTAGCGGAGGGGAGACCCAGTACTTC
TRBJ1-5 - few TRBV6-5 CASSSRSKLGLQPQHF TGTGCCAGCAGTTCCCGGTCGAAATTAGGGCTCCAGCCCCAGCATTTT
TRBJ2-7 TRBD2 many TRBV7-2 CASSPATSGGRSSYEQYF TGTGCCAGCAGCCCAGCGACTAGCGGGGGACGGAGCTCCTACGAGCAGTACTTC